One sample yielded the 6 T cell receptor beta chains listed below, sequenced in a study of graft-versus-host responses after intestinal transplantation. Some clones are missing from TCRdb's copy, which holds only in-frame ones; the method was immunoSEQ multiplex PCR. The sample has fewer than 65,000 clones, 89% seen once. Their cognate antigens are unknown. This sample comprised unstimulated CD4+ T cells sorted from spleen or lymph node cells, obtained before transplant. The receptor source for this set is a human donor who was the organ donor for an intestinal transplant.

The chain uses TRBV5-6 and TRBJ2-3, with unresolved D. The CDR3 is 14 residues long. The germline V and J ends were trimmed by 4 bases and 2 bases, with 11 bases remaining between them. The germline V gene has CDR1 SGHDT and CDR2 YYEEEE. CDR3 residues: CASSPPQLTDTQYF. CDR3 nucleotides: TGTGCCAGCAGCCCCCCCCAACTCACAGATACGCAGTATTTT.

The rearrangement links TRBV27 to TRBJ1-5; 12 bases match TRBD1. J gave up 5 bases and V 4 bases, and 6 bases lay outside the gene matches. The CDR3 sequence is 16 residues long. Germline assignment: CDR1 MNHEY and CDR2 SMNVEV (reference sequence). Here the CDR3 reads CASSSLGQGAHQPQHF. As DNA, the CDR3 is TGTGCCAGCAGTTCCCTGGGACAGGGGGCGCATCAGCCCCAGCATTTT.

This chain connects TRBV7-9 to TRBJ2-3; no firm D call. Germline CDR1 is SEHNR and CDR2 is FQNEAQ (reference sequence). The germline V and J ends were trimmed by 5 bases and 0 bases, with 15 bases remaining between them. CDR3 length: 16 amino acids. CDR3 in DNA: TGTGCCAGCAGCGGCCTCAGGATGACGAGCACAGATACGCAGTATTTT. As protein: CASSGLRMTSTDTQYF.

The V and J genes are TRBV14 and TRBJ2-1, with 11 bases identical to TRBD2. The CDR3 runs to 20 residues. The V gene end was trimmed by 1 base and the J gene end by 0 bases; junction bases not matched to a gene: 11. Germline-derived CDR1 and CDR2 are SGHDN and FVKESK. The CDR3 here is CASSQATSGRGWSSYNEQFF. DNA of the CDR3: TGTGCCAGCAGCCAAGCTACTAGCGGGAGAGGTTGGAGCTCCTACAATGAGCAGTTCTTC.

This rearrangement joins TRBV25-1 to TRBJ2-4; 10 bases map to TRBD2. Germline-derived CDR1 and CDR2 are MGHDK and SYGVNS. The V and J ends lost 4 bases and 7 bases, in that order; junction bases with no gene match: 4. The CDR3 runs to 14 residues. The DNA of the CDR3 is TGTGCCAGCAGTGGGAGCGGGAGGGGTAACATTCAGTACTTC. Residues: CASSGSGRGNIQYF.

V gene TRBV15 combines with J gene TRBJ2-7, with D possibly TRBD1 on 6 matching bases. This CDR3 has 13 amino acids. Deletions cut 3 bases from V and 3 bases from J, with 9 bases between. From germline, CDR1 is LNHNV and CDR2 YYDKDF (reference sequence). CDR3 nucleotides: TGTGCCACCAGCAGGGACAGTAACTACGAGCAGTACTTC. This codes for CATSRDSNYEQYF.